Listed here are 2 T cell receptor beta chains from one sample, sequenced in a study of blood T cell repertoires in COVID-19 (dated by TCRdb to 2020 to 2022). The library came from the immunoSEQ multiplex PCR assay. TCRdb holds this immuneACCESS table with in-frame rearrangements only. Some clones are missing; in checked studies, unresolved V genes explain under half, and the rest has no known cause. The sample contains about 66,000 clones, roughly 86% of them found a single time. The ten largest clonotypes hold roughly 6.9% of the sample. Sequencing input: peripheral blood. The receptors derive from a man aged 50-60 years with active COVID-19.

The chain is built from TRBV11-3 and TRBJ2-3; D might be TRBD2 (6 bases). Germline V gene sequence: CDR1 SGHNT, CDR2 YENEEA. With 1 base removed from V and 4 bases from J, the gap between germline ends came to 12 bases. The CDR3 sequence is 15 residues long. CDR3 in amino acids: CASSLVGSGSDTQYF. CDR3 coding DNA: TGTGCCAGCAGCTTAGTCGGGAGCGGGTCAGATACGCAGTATTTT.

The gene calls are TRBV19 and TRBJ1-5, with D possibly TRBD1 on 5 matching bases. V was shortened by 5 bases and J by 4 bases, with 9 bases between the two germline ends. Looked up from germline, CDR1 is LNHDA and CDR2 is SQIVND (reference sequence). This CDR3 comprises 13 residues. The CDR3: CASSPEGNQPQHF. The DNA of the CDR3 is TGTGCCAGTAGTCCGGAGGGGAATCAGCCCCAGCATTTT.